This T cell receptor (beta chain) was observed in a study of technical replicates of blood from a handful of donors. Produced via immunoSEQ multiplex PCR; TCRdb's table is partial and in-frame only. The profile shows 65,000 to 90,000 clones, roughly 98% of them singletons. Trimming took 5 bases from V and 6 from J; bases not matched to a gene: 3. Germline assignment: CDR1 SGHTA and CDR2 FQGTGA. The CDR3 sequence is 14 residues long. The sample was T cells isolated from PBMCs. The receptor's source is a human donor in good health. The rearrangement links TRBV7-3 to TRBJ2-7, with 14 bases identical to TRBD2. The CDR3 reads CASSPGLAGGEQYF. The DNA for the CDR3 is TGTGCCAGCAGCCCTGGACTAGCGGGAGGCGAGCAGTACTTC.